The source of this T cell receptor beta chain is a study of cytomegalovirus exposure and HLA in healthy donors. As for the study in general: The approximately 120 validation repertoires used the same platform as the 550 to 750 first-cohort repertoires, a later analysis reported.

Unmatched junction bases numbered 10, after V lost 5 bases and J lost 4 bases. Germline V gene sequence: CDR1 SQVTM, CDR2 ANQGSEA. The length of the CDR3 is 16 residues. Assay used: immunoSEQ multiplex PCR; TCRdb lists only in-frame clones, some missing. Found here are about 98,000 clones, 87% of them singletons; the top ten hold approximately 6.3%. The validation cohort, a group of roughly 120 subjects, included the donors and was separate from the roughly 620-subject first cohort. The origin of this receptor is a man younger than 35 in good health and CMV-seropositive. V is TRBV29-1 and J is TRBJ2-1; TRBD2 agrees at 11 bases. The sample was PBMCs. The CDR3 region has the DNA TGCAGCGTTTCCGTTCCCGGGACTAGCGGTTACAATGAGCAGTTCTTC. Translating gives CSVSVPGTSGYNEQFF.